These T cell receptor beta chains were read from a single sample in a study of T cells in Graves' hyperthyroidism and ophthalmopathy. Via MiXCR, TCRdb re-called the multiplex PCR reads, giving one row per CDR3 protein. This sample has about 520,000 distinct CDR3 sequences, with approximately 25% found just once. Sequencing used blood. The source is a woman aged 25 to 39 with Graves' ophthalmopathy. Both conserved end residues are part of each CDR3. The D gene is left open where the match is weak. Rows may omit the clone size; those that give it use once, few, many or a size class.

d_gene: TRBD2; v_gene: TRBV7-3; j_gene: TRBJ2-7; abundance: many; CDR3aa: CASSSKAGGSDEQHF; CDR3nt: TGTGCCAGCAGCTCCAAAGCGGGGGGCTCGGACGAGCAGCACTTC
d_gene: -; v_gene: TRBV7-9; j_gene: TRBJ2-7; abundance: many; CDR3aa: CASSLVVDGEQYF; CDR3nt: TGTGCCAGCAGCTTAGTAGTAGATGGGGAGCAGTACTTC
d_gene: TRBD1; v_gene: TRBV19; j_gene: TRBJ1-2; abundance: many; CDR3aa: CASSKGGQPYGYTF; CDR3nt: TGTGCCAGTAGTAAGGGGGGACAGCCCTATGGCTACACCTTC
d_gene: -; v_gene: TRBV6-5; j_gene: TRBJ2-7; abundance: many; CDR3aa: CASSYNRETYEQYF; CDR3nt: TGTGCCAGCAGTTACAACAGGGAAACCTACGAGCAGTACTTC
d_gene: -; v_gene: TRBV11-2; j_gene: TRBJ2-7; abundance: many; CDR3aa: CASTLWGSGLGSYEQYF; CDR3nt: TGTGCCAGCACCCTTTGGGGATCAGGGTTGGGCTCCTACGAGCAGTACTTC
d_gene: -; v_gene: TRBV6-4; j_gene: TRBJ2-5; abundance: many; CDR3aa: CASSETLPPETQYF; CDR3nt: TGTGCCAGCAGCGAGACTTTGCCCCCAGAGACCCAGTACTTC
d_gene: -; v_gene: TRBV7-2; j_gene: TRBJ1-5; abundance: many; CDR3aa: CASSFGTRNQPQHF; CDR3nt: TGTGCCAGCAGCTTTGGGACAAGAAATCAGCCCCAGCATTTT
d_gene: TRBD1; v_gene: TRBV2; j_gene: TRBJ1-2; abundance: many; CDR3aa: CASYPGGNPLNYGYTF; CDR3nt: TGTGCCAGTTATCCAGGGGGAAATCCGCTAAACTATGGCTACACCTTC
d_gene: -; v_gene: TRBV28; j_gene: TRBJ2-7; abundance: -; CDR3aa: CASHSRGRPSYEQYF; CDR3nt: TGTGCCAGCCACTCTAGGGGCAGGCCCTCCTACGAGCAGTACTTC
d_gene: TRBD1; v_gene: TRBV11-2; j_gene: TRBJ1-3; abundance: many; CDR3aa: CASIQQGEAGNTIYF; CDR3nt: TGTGCCAGCATCCAACAGGGGGAGGCTGGAAACACCATATATTTT
d_gene: TRBD1; v_gene: TRBV19; j_gene: TRBJ1-2; abundance: -; CDR3aa: CASRTPGQNYGYTF; CDR3nt: TGTGCCAGTAGGACACCGGGACAGAACTATGGCTACACCTTC
d_gene: TRBD1; v_gene: TRBV6-4; j_gene: TRBJ1-6; abundance: -; CDR3aa: CASSDSGQGASSHNSPLHF; CDR3nt: TGTGCCAGCAGTGACTCGGGACAGGGAGCGAGCTCCCATAATTCACCCCTCCACTTT
d_gene: TRBD2; v_gene: TRBV20-1; j_gene: TRBJ2-7; abundance: -; CDR3aa: CSAIESGLADFSYEQYF; CDR3nt: TGCAGTGCTATCGAGTCGGGACTAGCGGACTTCTCCTACGAGCAGTACTTC
d_gene: -; v_gene: TRBV14; j_gene: TRBJ2-5; abundance: many; CDR3aa: CASSQDWSSGSEGVFQETQYF; CDR3nt: TGTGCCAGCAGCCAAGATTGGAGCTCGGGTTCCGAGGGAGTGTTCCAAGAGACCCAGTACTTC
d_gene: TRBD1; v_gene: TRBV20-1; j_gene: TRBJ2-7; abundance: many; CDR3aa: CSARYYGTGDEQYF; CDR3nt: TGCAGTGCTAGATACTACGGGACAGGGGACGAACAGTACTTC
d_gene: TRBD1; v_gene: TRBV27; j_gene: TRBJ1-1; abundance: many; CDR3aa: CASSPDRIPEAFF; CDR3nt: TGTGCCAGCAGTCCGGACAGGATACCTGAAGCTTTCTTT
d_gene: TRBD1; v_gene: TRBV28; j_gene: TRBJ2-7; abundance: many; CDR3aa: CASYASGTAYEQYF; CDR3nt: TGTGCCAGCTATGCTTCCGGGACAGCCTACGAGCAGTACTTC
d_gene: -; v_gene: TRBV6-1; j_gene: TRBJ1-2; abundance: many; CDR3aa: CASSESTYGYTF; CDR3nt: TGTGCCAGCAGTGAATCAACGTATGGCTACACCTTC